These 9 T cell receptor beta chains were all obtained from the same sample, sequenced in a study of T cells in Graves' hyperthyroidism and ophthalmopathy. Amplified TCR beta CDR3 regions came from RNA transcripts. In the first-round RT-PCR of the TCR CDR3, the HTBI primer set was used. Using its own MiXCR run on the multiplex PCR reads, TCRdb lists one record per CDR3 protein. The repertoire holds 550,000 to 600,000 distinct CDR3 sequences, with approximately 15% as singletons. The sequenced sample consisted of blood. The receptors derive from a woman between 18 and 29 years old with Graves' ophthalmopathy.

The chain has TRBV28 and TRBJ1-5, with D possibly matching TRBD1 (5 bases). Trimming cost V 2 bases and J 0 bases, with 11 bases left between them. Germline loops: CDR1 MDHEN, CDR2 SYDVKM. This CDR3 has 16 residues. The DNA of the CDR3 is TGTGCCAGCAGTTTACTGGCAGGGCCTAGCAATCAGCCCCAGCATTTT. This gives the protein CASSLLAGPSNQPQHF. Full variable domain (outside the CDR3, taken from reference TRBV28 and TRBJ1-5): DVKVTQSSRYLVKRTGEKVFLECVQDMDHENMFWYRQDPGLGLRLIYFSYDVKMKEKGDIPEGYSVSREKKERFSLILESASTNQTSMYLCASSLLAGPSNQPQHFGDGTRLSIL.

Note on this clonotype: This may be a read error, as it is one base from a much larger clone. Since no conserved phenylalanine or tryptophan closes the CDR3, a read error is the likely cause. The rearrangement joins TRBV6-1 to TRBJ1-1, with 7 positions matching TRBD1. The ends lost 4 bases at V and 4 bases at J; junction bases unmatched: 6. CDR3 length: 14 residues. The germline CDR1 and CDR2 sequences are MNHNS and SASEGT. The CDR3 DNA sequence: TGTGCCAGCAGTGTAAAGGGGGCGCCCACTGAAGCTTTCTAT. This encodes CASSVKGAPTEAFY.

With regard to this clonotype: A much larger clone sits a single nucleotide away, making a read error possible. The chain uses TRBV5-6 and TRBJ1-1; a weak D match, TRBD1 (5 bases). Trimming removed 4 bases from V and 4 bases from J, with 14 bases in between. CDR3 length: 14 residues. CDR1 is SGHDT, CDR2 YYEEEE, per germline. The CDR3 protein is CASSLGLSGTEAFF. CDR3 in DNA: TGTGCCAGCAGCCTGGGACTTTCGGGCACTGAAGCTTTCTTT.

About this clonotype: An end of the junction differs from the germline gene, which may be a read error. The CDR3 DNA sequence: TGTGCCGGCAGCCCCGGGGGGGCAGAGGTTTGGGATACGCAGTATTTT. This gives the protein CAGSPGGAEVWDTQYF. J is TRBJ2-3 and V is TRBV7-9; 8 bases are shared with TRBD2. Germline V gene data show CDR1 as SEHNR and CDR2 as FQNEAQ (reference sequence). The CDR3 is 16 amino acids.

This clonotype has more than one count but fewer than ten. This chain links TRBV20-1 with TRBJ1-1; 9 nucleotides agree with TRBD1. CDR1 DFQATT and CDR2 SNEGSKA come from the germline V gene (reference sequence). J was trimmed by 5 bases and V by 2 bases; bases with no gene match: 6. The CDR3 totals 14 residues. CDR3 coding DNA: TGCAGTGCTAGACCGGGACAGGGCTGGACTGAAGCTTTCTTT. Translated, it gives CSARPGQGWTEAFF.

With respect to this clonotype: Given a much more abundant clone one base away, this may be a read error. The CDR3 nucleotides are TGCAGTGCTAGAGTGGGGAGCACAGATACGCAGTATTTT. Its protein is CSARVGSTDTQYF. The V and J genes are TRBV20-1 and TRBJ2-3; D remains ambiguous. The germline V gene encodes CDR1 DFQATT and CDR2 SNEGSKA (reference sequence). The V and J ends lost 1 base and 0 bases respectively, with 5 bases between them. The CDR3 totals 13 residues.

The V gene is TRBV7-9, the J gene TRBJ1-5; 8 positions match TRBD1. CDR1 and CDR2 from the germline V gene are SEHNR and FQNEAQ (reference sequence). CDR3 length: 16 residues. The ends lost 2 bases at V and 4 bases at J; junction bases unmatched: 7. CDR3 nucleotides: TGTGCCAGCAGCTTATCCGGGACAGGTCAAAATCAGCCCCAGCATTTT. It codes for CASSLSGTGQNQPQHF. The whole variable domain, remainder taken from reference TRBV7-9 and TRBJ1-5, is DTGVSQNPRHKITKRGQNVTFRCDPISEHNRLYWYRQTLGQGPEFLTYFQNEAQLEKSRLLSDRFSAERPKGSFSTLEIQRTEQGDSAMYLCASSLSGTGQNQPQHFGDGTRLSIL.

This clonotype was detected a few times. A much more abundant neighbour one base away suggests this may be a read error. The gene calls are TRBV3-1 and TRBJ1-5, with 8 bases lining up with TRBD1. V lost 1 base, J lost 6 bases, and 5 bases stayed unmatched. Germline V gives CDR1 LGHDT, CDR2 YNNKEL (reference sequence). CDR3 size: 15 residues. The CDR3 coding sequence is TGTGCCAGCAGCCAAGGGGACAGGAACAGTCAGCCCCAGCATTTT. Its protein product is CASSQGDRNSQPQHF.

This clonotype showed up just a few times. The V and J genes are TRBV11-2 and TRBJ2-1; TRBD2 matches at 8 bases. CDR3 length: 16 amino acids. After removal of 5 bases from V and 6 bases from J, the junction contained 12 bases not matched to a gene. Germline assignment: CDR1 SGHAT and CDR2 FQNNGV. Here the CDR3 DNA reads TGTGCCAGCAGCCCTCTCGGGGGGGGGGAAGGCAATGAGCAGTTCTTC. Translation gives CASSPLGGGEGNEQFF.